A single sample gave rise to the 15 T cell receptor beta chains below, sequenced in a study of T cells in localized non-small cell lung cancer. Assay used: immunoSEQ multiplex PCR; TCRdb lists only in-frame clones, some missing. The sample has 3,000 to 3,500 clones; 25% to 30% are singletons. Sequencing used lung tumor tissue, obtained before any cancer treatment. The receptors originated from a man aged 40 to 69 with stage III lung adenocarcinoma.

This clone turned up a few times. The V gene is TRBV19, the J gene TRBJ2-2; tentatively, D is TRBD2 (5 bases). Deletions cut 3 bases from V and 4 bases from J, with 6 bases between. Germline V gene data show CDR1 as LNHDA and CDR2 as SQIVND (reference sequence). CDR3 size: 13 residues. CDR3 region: CASSIGVTGELFF. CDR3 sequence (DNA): TGTGCCAGTAGTATCGGGGTCACCGGGGAGCTGTTTTTT.

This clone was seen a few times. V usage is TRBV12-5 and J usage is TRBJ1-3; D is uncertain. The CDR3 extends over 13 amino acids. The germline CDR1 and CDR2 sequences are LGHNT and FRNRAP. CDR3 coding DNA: TGTGCCAGCGGTAGGGAGCACGGAAACACCATATATTTT. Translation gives CASGREHGNTIYF.

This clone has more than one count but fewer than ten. The CDR3 DNA reads as TGTGCCAGCAGTCCAGACAGGGTCAAAGCTTTCTTT. Translation gives CASSPDRVKAFF. The chain is built from TRBV6-8 and TRBJ1-1; 7 bases agree with TRBD1. The CDR3 has 12 residues. J lost 9 bases, V lost 5 bases, and 6 bases had no gene match. Germline lookup yields CDR1 MNHGY and CDR2 SAAAGT.

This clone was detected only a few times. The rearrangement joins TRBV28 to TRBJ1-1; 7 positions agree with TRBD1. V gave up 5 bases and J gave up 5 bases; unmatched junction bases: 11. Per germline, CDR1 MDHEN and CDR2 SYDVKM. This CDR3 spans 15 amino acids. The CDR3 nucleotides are TGTGCCAGCAGTCCCCCTCAGGGGGGTCGAACTGAAGCTTTCTTT. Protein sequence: CASSPPQGGRTEAFF. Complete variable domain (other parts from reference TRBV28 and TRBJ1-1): DVKVTQSSRYLVKRTGEKVFLECVQDMDHENMFWYRQDPGLGLRLIYFSYDVKMKEKGDIPEGYSVSREKKERFSLILESASTNQTSMYLCASSPPQGGRTEAFFGQGTRLTVV.

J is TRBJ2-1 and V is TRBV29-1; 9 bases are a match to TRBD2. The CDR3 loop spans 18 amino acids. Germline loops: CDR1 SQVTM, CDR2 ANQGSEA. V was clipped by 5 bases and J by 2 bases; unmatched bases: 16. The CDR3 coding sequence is TGCAGCGTTCGTCCTAGCGGGGTCCTTCGCGGGACCTACAATGAGCAGTTCTTC. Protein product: CSVRPSGVLRGTYNEQFF.

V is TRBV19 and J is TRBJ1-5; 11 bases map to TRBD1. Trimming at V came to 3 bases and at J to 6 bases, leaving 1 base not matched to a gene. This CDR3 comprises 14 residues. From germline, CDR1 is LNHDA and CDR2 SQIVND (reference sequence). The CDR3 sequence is CASSMGQGVQPQHF. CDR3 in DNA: TGTGCCAGTAGTATGGGACAGGGGGTTCAGCCCCAGCATTTT.

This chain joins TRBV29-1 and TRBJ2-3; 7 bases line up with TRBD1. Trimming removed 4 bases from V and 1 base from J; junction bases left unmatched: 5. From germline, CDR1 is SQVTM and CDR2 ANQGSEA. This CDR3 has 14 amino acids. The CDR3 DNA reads TGCAGCGTTGGAGGGGGCGGAGGCACAGATACGCAGTATTTT. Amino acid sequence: CSVGGGGGTDTQYF.

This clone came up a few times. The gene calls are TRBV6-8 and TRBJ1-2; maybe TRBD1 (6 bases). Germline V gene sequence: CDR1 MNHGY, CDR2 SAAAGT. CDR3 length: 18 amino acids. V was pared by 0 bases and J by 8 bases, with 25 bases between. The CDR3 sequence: CASSYSRSGSGDMGGYTF. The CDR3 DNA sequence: TGTGCCAGCAGTTACTCGAGGTCCGGGTCAGGGGATATGGGAGGCTACACCTTC.

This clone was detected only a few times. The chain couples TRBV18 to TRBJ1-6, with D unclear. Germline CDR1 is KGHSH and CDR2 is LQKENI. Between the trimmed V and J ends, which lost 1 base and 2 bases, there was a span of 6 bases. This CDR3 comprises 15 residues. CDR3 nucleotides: TGTGCCAGCTCACCACAAACAGCCTATAATTCACCCCTCCACTTT. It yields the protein CASSPQTAYNSPLHF. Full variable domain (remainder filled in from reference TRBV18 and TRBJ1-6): NAGVMQNPRHLVRRRGQEARLRCSPMKGHSHVYWYRQLPEEGLKFMVYLQKENIIDESGMPKERFSAEFPKEGPSILRIQQVVRGDSAAYFCASSPQTAYNSPLHFGNGTRLTVT.

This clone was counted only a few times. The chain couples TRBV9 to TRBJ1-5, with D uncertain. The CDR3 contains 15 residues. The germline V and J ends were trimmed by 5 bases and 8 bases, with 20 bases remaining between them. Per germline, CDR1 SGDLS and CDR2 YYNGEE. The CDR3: CASSEALGSFEPQHF. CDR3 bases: TGTGCCAGCAGTGAAGCGCTCGGGTCCTTCGAGCCCCAGCATTTT.

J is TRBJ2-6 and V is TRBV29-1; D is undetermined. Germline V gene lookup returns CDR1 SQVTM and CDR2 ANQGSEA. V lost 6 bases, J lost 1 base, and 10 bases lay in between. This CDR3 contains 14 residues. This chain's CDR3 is CSVGRDSGANVLTF. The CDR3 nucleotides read TGCAGCGTCGGACGCGATTCTGGGGCCAACGTCCTGACTTTC.

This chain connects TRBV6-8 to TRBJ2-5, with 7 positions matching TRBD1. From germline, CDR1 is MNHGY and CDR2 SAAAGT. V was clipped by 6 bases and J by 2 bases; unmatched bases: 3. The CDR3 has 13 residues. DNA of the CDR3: TGTGCCAGCAGCTCGGGACAGCAAGAGACCCAGTACTTC. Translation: CASSSGQQETQYF.

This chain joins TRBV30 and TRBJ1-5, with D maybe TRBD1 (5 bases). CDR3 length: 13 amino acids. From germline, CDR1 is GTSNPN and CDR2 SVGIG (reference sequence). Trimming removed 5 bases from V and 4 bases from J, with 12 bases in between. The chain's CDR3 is CAWGDRGNQPQHF. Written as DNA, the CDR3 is TGTGCCTGGGGCGACCGGGGGAATCAGCCCCAGCATTTT.

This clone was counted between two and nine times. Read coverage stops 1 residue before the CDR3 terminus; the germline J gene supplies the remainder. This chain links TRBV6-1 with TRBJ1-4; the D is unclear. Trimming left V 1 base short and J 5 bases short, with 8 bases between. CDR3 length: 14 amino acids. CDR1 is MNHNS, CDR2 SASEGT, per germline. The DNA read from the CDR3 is TGTGCCAGCAGTGAAGTGGCGGTCAATGAAAAACTGTTT. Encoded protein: CASSEVAVNEKLF. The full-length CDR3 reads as CASSEVAVNEKLFF.

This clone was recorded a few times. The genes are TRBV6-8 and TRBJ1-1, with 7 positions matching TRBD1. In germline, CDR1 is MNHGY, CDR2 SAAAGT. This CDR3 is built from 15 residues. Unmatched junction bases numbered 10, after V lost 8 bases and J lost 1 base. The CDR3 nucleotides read TGTGCCAGCGTGCAGGGGGGAACTTCGAACACTGAAGCTTTCTTT. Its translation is CASVQGGTSNTEAFF.